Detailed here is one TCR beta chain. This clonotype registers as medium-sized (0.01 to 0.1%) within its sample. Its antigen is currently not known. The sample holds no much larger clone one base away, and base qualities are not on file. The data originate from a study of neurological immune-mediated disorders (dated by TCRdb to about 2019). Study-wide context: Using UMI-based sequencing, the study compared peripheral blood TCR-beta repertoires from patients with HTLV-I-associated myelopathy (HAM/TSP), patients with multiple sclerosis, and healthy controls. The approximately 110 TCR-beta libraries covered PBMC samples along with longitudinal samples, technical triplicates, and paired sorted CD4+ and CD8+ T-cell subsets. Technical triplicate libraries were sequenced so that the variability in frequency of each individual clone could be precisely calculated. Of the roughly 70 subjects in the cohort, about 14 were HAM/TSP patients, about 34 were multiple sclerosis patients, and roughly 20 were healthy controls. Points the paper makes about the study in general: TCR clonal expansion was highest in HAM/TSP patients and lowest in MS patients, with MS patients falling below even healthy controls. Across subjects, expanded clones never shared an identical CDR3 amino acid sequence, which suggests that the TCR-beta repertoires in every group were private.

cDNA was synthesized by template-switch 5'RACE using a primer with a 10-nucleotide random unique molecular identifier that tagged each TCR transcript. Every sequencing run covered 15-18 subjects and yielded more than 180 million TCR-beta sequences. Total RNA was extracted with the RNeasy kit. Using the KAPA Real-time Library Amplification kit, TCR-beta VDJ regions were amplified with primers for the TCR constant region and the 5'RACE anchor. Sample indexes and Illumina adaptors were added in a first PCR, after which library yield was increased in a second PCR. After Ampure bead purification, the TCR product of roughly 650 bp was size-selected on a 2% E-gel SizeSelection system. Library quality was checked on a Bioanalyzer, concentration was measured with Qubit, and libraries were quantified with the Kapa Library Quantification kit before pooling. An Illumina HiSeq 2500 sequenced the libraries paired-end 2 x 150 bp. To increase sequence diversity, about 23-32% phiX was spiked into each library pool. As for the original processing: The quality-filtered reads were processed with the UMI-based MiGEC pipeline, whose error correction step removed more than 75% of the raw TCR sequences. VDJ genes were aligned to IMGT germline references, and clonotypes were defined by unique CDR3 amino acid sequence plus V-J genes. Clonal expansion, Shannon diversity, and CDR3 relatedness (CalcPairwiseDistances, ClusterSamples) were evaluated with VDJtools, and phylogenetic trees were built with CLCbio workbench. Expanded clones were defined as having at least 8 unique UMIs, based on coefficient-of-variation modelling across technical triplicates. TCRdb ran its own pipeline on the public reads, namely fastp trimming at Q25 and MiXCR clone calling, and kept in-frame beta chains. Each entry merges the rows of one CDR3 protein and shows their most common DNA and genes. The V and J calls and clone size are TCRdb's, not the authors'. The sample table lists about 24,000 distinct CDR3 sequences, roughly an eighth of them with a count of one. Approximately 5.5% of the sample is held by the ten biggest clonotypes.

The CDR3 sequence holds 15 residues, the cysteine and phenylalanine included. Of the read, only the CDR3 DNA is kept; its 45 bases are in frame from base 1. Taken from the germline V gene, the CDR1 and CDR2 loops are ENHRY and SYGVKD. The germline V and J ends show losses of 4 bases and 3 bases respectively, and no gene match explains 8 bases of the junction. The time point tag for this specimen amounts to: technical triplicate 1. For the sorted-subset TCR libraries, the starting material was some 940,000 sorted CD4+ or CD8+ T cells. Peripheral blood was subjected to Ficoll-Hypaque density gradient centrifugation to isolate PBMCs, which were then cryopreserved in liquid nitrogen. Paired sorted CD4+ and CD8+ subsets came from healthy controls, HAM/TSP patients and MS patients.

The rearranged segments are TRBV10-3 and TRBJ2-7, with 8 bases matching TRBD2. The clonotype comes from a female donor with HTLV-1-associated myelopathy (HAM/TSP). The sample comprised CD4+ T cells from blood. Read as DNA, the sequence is TGTGCCATCAGTGGCCCCGGACTAGCAAGCTACGAGCAGTACTTC. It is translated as CAISGPGLASYEQYF.